This T cell receptor beta chain was captured in a study of cytomegalovirus exposure and HLA in healthy donors. About the study: An analysis done earlier identified about 120 million unique TCR beta sequences from 150 million to 200 million T cells. Study results and limitations: A later analysis showed that HLA-associated TCR beta chains had undergone more clonal expansion than equally common others. Relative to the approximately 670-donor mean, N-insertions were reportedly fewer in an Asian-associated ancestry cluster in a later analysis.

J lost 4 bases, V lost 0 bases, and 4 bases had no gene match. CDR1 and CDR2 (germline): SGDLS, YYNGEE. CDR3 length equals 16 residues. About this clone itself: The antigen is not known.

In the PCR, 60 Vbeta and 13 Jbeta primers were used. Assay used: immunoSEQ multiplex PCR; TCRdb lists only in-frame clones, some missing. The repertoire holds roughly 110,000 clones, with 82% as singletons. The TCR originated in a man in his thirties or forties in good health and CMV-seropositive. The J gene is TRBJ2-3, the V gene TRBV9; 11 bases agree with TRBD2. Sequencing input: PBMCs. For the CDR3, the DNA is TGTGCCAGCAGCGTAGTTAGCGGGGGGGCCCCAGATACGCAGTATTTT. Amino acid sequence: CASSVVSGGAPDTQYF.